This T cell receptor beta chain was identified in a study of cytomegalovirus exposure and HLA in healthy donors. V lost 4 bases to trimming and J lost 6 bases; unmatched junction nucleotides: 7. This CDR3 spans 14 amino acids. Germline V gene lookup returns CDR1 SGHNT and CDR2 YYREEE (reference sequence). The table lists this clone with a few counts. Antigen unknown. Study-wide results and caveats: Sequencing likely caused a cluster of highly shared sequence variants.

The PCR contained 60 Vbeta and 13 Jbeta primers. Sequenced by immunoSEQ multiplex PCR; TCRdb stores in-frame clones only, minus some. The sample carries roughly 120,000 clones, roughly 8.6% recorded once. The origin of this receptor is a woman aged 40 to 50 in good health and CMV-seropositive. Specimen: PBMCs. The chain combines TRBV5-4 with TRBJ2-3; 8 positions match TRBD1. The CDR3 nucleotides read TGTGCCAGCAGCGTCGACAGGGGTAGGGATACGCAGTATTTT. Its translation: CASSVDRGRDTQYF.